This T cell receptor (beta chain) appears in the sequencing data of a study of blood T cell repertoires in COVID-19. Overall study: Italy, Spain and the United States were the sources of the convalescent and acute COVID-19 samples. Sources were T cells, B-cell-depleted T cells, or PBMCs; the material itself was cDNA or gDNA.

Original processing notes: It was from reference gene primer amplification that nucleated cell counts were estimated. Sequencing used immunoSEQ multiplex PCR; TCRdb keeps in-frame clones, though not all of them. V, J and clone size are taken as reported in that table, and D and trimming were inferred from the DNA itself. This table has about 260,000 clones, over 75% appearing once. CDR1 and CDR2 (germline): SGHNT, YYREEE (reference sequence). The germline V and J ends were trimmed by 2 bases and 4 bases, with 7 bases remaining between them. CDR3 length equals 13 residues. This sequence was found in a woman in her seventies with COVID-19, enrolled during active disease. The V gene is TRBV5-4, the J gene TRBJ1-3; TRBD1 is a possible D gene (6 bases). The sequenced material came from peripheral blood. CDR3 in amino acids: CASSLRGGNTIYF. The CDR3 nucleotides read TGTGCCAGCAGCTTAAGGGGGGGAAACACCATATATTTT.